Here is one TCR beta chain with its context. Antigen: not known. Grafts had their tissue processed, releasing intraepithelial and lamina propria lymphocytes. Clones were read by immunoSEQ multiplex PCR, and TCRdb kept only the in-frame ones, dropping some. The sample has 35,000 to 40,000 clones, about 90% seen once. This record belongs to a study of graft-versus-host responses after intestinal transplantation. Across the study: Anti-thymocyte globulin induction preceded approximately three years of tacrolimus and steroid maintenance in all recipients. Study results and limitations: There were GvH clones found in recipient marrow, and some of them appeared first in ileum or blood. Individuals who had graft-donor T cell macrochimerism had allografts that showed high graft-versus-host to host-versus-graft clonal ratios.

With 5 bases clipped from V and 7 bases from J, the junction kept 13 bases outside the gene matches. The CDR3 sequence is 15 residues long. The germline V gene has CDR1 MNHEY and CDR2 SMNVEV (reference sequence). The sequencing here drew on ileum tissue, taken more than 200 days after intestinal transplant. This sequence joins TRBV27 and TRBJ1-1, with 7 bases lining up with TRBD1. This receptor was taken from a human patient who received an intestinal transplant, so some T cells may come from the graft donor. The CDR3 loop is CASSANRGGAGEAFF. DNA for the CDR3: TGTGCCAGCAGTGCCAACAGGGGTGGGGCTGGTGAAGCTTTCTTT.